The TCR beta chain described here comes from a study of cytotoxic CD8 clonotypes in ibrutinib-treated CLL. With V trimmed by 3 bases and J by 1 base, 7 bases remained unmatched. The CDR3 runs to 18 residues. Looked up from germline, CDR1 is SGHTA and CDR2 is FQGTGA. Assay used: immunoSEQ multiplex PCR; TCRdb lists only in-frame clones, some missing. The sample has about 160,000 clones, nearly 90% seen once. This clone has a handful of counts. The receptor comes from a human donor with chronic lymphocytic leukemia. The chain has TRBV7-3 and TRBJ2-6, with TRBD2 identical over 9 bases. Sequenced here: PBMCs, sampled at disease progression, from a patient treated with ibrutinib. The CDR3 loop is CASSFSGSPNSGANVLTF. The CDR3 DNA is TGTGCCAGCAGCTTTAGCGGGAGCCCCAATTCTGGGGCCAACGTCCTGACTTTC.